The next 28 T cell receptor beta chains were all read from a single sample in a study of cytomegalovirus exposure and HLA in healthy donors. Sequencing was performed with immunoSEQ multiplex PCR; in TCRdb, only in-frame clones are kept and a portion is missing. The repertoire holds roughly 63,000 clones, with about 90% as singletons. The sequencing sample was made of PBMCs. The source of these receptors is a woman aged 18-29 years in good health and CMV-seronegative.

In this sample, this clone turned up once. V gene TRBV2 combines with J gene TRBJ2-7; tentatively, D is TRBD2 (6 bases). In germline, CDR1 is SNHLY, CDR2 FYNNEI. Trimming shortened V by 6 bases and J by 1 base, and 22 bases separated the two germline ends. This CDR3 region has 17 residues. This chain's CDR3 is CASSPLSRWRESYEQYF. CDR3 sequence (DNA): TGTGCCAGCAGCCCCCTCTCACGATGGAGGGAGTCCTACGAGCAGTACTTC.

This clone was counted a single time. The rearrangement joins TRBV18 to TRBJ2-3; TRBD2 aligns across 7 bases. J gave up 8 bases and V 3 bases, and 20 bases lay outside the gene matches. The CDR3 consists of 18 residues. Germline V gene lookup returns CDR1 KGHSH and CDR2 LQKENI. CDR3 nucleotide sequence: TGTGCCAGCTCACCCGCGACTCCCTTGGGGGAGGGAACCGGTACGCAGTATTTT. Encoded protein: CASSPATPLGEGTGTQYF.

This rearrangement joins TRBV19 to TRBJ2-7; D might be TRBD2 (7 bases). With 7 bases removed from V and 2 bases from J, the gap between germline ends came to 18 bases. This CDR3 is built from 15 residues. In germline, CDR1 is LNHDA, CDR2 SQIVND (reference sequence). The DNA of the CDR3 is TGTGCCAGTAACCCGGGGGCTAGCGGTACCTACGAGCAGTACTTC. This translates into CASNPGASGTYEQYF.

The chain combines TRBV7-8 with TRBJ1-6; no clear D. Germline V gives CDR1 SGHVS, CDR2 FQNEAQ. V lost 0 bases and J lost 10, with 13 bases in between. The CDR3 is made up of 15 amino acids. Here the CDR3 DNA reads TGTGCCAGCAGCTTAGCAGCAGGTAGCGGATCACCCCTCCACTTT. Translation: CASSLAAGSGSPLHF.

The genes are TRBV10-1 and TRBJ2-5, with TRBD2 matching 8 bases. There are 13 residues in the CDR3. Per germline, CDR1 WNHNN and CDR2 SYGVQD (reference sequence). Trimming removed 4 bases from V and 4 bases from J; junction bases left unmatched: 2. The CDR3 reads CASSVAGGETQYF. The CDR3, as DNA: TGCGCCAGCAGTGTGGCGGGAGGAGAGACCCAGTACTTC.

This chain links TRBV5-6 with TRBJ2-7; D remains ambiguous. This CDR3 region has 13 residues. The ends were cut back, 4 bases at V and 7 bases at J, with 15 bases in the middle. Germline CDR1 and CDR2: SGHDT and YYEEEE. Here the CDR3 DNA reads TGTGCCAGCAGCCTCGACGCGGTGGAGGAGCAGTACTTC. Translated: CASSLDAVEEQYF.

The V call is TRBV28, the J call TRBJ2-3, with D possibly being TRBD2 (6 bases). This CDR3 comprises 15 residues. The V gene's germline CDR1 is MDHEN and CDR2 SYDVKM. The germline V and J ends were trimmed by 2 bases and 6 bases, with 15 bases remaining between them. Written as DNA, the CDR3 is TGTGCCAGCAGTTTAAGTTCTGGGGAGGCGGATACGCAGTATTTT. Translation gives CASSLSSGEADTQYF.

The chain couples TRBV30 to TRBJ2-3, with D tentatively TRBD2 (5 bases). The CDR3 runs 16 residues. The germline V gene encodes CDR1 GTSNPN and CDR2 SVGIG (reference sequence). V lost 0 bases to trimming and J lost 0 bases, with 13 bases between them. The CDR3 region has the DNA TGTGCCTGGAGTGTCAAGTTAGGACTCAGCACAGATACGCAGTATTTT. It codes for CAWSVKLGLSTDTQYF.

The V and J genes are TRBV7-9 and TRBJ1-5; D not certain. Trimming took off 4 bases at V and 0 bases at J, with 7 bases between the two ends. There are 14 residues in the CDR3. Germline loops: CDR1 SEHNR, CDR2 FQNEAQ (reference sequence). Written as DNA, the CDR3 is TGTGCCAGCAGCTCATCTATTAGCAATCAGCCCCAGCATTTT. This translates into CASSSSISNQPQHF.

The chain's CDR3 is CASSLWEALGANVLTF. The CDR3 DNA reads as TGTGCCAGCAGCTTATGGGAGGCCCTCGGGGCCAACGTCCTGACTTTC. The J gene is TRBJ2-6, the V gene TRBV7-9; weak D call: TRBD2 (6 bases). V was cut by 2 bases and J by 4 bases, with 12 bases left in between. Germline CDR1 is SEHNR and CDR2 is FQNEAQ (reference sequence). CDR3 length: 16 amino acids.

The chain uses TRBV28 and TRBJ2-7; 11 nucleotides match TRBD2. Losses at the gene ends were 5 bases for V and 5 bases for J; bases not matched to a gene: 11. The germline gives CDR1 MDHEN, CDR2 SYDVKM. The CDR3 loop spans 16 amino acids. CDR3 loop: CASSHWTSGRPHEQYF. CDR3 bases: TGTGCCAGCAGTCATTGGACTAGCGGGCGACCTCACGAGCAGTACTTC.

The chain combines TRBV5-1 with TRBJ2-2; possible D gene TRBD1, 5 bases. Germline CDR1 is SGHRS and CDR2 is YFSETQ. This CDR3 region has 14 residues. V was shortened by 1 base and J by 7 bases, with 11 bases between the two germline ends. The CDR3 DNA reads TGCGCCAGCAGCTTGATGGGGCGGAGCGGGGAGCTGTTTTTT. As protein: CASSLMGRSGELFF.

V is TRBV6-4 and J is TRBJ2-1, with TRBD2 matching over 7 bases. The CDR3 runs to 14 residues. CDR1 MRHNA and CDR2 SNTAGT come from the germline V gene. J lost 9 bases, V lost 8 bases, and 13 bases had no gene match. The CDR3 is CASQFGRALGEQFF. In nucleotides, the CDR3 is TGTGCCAGCCAGTTTGGGAGGGCCTTGGGTGAGCAGTTCTTC.

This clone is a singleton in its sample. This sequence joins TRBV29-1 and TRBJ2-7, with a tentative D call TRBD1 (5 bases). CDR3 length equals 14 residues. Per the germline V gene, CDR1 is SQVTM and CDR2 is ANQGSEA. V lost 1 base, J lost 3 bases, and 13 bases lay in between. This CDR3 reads CSVEGPGPVYEQYF. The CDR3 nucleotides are TGCAGCGTTGAAGGTCCAGGGCCTGTCTACGAGCAGTACTTC.

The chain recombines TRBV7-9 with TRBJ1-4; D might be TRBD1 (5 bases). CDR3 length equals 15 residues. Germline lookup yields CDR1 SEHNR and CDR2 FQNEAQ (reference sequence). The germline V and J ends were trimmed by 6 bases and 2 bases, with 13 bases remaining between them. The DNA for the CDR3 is TGTGCCAGCAGACGTGACTGGGGCACTAATGAAAAACTGTTTTTT. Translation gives CASRRDWGTNEKLFF.

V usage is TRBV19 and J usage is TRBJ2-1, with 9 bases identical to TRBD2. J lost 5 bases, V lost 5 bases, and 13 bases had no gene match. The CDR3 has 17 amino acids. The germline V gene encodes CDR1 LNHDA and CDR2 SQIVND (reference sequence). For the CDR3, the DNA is TGTGCCAGTAGTTCGGAGGAACCGGGACTAGCCCACAATGAGCAGTTCTTC. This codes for CASSSEEPGLAHNEQFF.

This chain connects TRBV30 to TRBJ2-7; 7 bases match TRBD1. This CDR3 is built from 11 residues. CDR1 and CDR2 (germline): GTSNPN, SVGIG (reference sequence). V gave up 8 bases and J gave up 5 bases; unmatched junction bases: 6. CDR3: CAGNRGHEQYF. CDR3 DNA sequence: TGTGCCGGAAACAGGGGCCACGAGCAGTACTTC.

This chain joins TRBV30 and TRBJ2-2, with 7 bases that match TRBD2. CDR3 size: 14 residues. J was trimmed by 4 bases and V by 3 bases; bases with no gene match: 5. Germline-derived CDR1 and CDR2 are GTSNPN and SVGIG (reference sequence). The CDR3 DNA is TGTGCCTGGAGGTTGGGGGGGACCACCGGGGAGCTGTTTTTT. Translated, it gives CAWRLGGTTGELFF.

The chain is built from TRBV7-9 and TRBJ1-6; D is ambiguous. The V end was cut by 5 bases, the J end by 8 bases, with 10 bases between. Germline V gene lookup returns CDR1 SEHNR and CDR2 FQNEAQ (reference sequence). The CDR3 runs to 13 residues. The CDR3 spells CASSHRLYSPLHF. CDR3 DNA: TGTGCCAGCAGCCATCGACTTTATTCACCCCTCCACTTT.

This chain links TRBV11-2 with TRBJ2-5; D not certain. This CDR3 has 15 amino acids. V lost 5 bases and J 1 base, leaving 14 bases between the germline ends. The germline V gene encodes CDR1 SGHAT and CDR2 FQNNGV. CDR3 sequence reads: CASSLHRALQETQYF. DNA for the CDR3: TGTGCCAGCAGCCTTCACAGAGCCCTCCAAGAGACCCAGTACTTC.

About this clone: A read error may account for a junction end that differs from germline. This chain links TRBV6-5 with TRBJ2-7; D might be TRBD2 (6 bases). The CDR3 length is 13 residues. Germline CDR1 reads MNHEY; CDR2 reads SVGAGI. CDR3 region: CATSPSSADEQYF. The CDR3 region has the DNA TGTGCCACCAGTCCCTCTAGCGCTGACGAGCAGTACTTC.

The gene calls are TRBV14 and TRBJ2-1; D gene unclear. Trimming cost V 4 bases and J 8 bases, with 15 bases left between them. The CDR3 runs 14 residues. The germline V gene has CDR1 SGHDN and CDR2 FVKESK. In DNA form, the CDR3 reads TGTGCCAGCAGCCGACATTCATGGGTCGATGAGCAGTTCTTC. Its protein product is CASSRHSWVDEQFF.

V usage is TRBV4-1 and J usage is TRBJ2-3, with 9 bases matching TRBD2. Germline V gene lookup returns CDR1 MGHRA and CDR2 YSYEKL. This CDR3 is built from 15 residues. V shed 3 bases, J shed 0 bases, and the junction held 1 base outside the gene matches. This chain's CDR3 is CASSQRGGSTDTQYF. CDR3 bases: TGCGCCAGCAGCCAGCGGGGGGGCAGCACAGATACGCAGTATTTT.

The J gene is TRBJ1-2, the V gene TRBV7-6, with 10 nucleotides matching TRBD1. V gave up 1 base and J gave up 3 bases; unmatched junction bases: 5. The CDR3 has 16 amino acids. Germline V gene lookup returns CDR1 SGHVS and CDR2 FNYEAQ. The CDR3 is CASSLETGTGDYGYTF. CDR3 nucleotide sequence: TGTGCCAGCAGCTTAGAAACCGGGACAGGGGACTATGGCTACACCTTC.

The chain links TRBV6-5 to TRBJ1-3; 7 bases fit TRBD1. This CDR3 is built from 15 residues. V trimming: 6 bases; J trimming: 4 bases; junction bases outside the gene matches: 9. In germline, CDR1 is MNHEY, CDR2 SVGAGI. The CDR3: CASRPDREVGNTIYF. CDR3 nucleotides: TGTGCCAGCAGACCAGACAGGGAGGTGGGAAACACCATATATTTT.

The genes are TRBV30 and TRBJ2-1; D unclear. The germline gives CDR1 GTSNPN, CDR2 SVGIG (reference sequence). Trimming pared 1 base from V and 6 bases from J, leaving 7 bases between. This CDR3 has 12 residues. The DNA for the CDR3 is TGTGCCTGGAGTGCGAGTATCAATGAGCAGTTCTTC. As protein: CAWSASINEQFF.

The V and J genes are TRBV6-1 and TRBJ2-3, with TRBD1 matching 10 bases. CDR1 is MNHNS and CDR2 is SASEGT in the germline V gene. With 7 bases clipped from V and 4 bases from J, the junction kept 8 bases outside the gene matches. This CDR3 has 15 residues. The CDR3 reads CASKRDRGKADTQYF. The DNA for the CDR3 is TGTGCCAGCAAAAGGGACAGGGGTAAAGCAGATACGCAGTATTTT.

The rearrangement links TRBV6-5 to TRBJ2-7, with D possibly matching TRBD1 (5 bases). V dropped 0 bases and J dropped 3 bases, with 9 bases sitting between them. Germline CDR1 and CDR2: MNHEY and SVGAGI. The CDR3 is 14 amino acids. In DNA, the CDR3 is TGTGCCAGCAGTTACTCAGGGGCTCACTACGAGCAGTACTTC. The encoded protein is CASSYSGAHYEQYF.